This TCR beta chain was recorded in a study of T cells in Graves' hyperthyroidism and ophthalmopathy. Study in general: Peripheral blood was acquired at first diagnosis, ahead of any therapy whatsoever.

RNA transcripts yielded amplified TCR beta CDR3 regions. An initial round of RT-PCR targeting the TCR CDR3 relied on the HTBI primer set. MiXCR, run by TCRdb on the multiplex PCR reads, gives a single entry per CDR3 protein. The sample carries hundreds of thousands of distinct CDR3 sequences, over 11% recorded once. Germline CDR1 reads DFQATT; CDR2 reads SNEGSKA (reference sequence). Trimming took 5 bases from V and 3 from J, leaving 13 bases between them. The CDR3 spans 14 residues. Hyperthyroidism was newly diagnosed in patients aged 18 to 65 (duration under 2 months). It was over 9.5 ml of fresh peripheral blood that supplied the PBMCs. This clonotype came up many times.

The receptor was isolated from a woman in her twenties or thirties with Graves' hyperthyroidism. The rearrangement links TRBV20-1 to TRBJ2-2; D is ambiguous. Sequenced input: blood. The DNA of the CDR3 is TGCAGTGCTTCTCAAGCGCAGTACACCGGGGAGCTGTTTTTT. As protein: CSASQAQYTGELFF.